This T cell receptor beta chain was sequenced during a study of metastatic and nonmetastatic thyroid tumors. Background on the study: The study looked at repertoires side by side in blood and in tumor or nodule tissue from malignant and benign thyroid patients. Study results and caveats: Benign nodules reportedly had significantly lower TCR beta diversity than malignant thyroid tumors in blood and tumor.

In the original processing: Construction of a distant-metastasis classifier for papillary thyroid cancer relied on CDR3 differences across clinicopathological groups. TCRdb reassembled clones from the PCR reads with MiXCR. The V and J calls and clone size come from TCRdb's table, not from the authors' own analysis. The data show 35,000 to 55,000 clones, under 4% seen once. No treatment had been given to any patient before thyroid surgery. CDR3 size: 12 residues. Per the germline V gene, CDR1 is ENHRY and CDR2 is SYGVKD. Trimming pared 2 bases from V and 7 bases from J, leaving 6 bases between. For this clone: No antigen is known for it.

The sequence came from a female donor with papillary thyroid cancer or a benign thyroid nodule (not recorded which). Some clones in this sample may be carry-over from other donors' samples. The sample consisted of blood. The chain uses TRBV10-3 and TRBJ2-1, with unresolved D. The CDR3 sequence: CAISELVNEQFF. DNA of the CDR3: TGTGCCATCAGTGAGCTTGTAAATGAGCAGTTCTTC.